The 6 T cell receptor beta chains in this list originate from one sample, sequenced in a study of cytomegalovirus exposure and HLA in healthy donors. Primers included in the PCR were 60 Vbeta and 13 Jbeta primers. The method was immunoSEQ multiplex PCR; TCRdb's version includes in-frame clones alone and lacks a portion of them. This sample has around 280,000 clones, with around nine tenths found just once. Sequences were obtained from PBMCs. Receptor source: a woman aged 18-30 years in good health and CMV-seronegative.

This chain joins TRBV7-6 and TRBJ2-7; D is perhaps TRBD2 (5 bases). CDR3 length equals 14 residues. V was pared by 5 bases and J by 3 bases, with 14 bases between. Germline V gene sequence: CDR1 SGHVS, CDR2 FNYEAQ. The CDR3 DNA reads TGTGCCAGCAGCCCACCTCTAGCTGGCTACGAGCAGTACTTC. Translated, it gives CASSPPLAGYEQYF.

V and J are TRBV30 and TRBJ1-2, with 7 bases identical to TRBD1. CDR1 and CDR2 (germline): GTSNPN, SVGIG (reference sequence). The CDR3 runs to 13 residues. Trimming took 2 bases from V and 9 from J; bases not matched to a gene: 9. CDR3 in amino acids: CAWSQIGGWSYTF. CDR3 bases: TGTGCCTGGAGTCAGATAGGGGGCTGGAGCTACACCTTC.

This chain links TRBV6-5 with TRBJ1-2, with 9 bases that match TRBD1. This CDR3 has 13 amino acids. With 6 bases clipped from V and 6 bases from J, the junction kept 5 bases outside the gene matches. Germline V gives CDR1 MNHEY, CDR2 SVGAGI. CDR3 DNA sequence: TGTGCCAGCAGCTCGACAGGGGGGGATGGCTACACCTTC. It translates to CASSSTGGDGYTF.

The chain uses TRBV5-1 and TRBJ1-1, with 11 bases aligning to TRBD1. Trimming cost V 2 bases and J 7 bases; bases outside gene matches: 4. The germline gives CDR1 SGHRS, CDR2 YFSETQ. This CDR3 comprises 14 residues. The CDR3 here is CASSFRDRGGEAFF. The CDR3 nucleotides are TGCGCCAGCAGCTTCCGGGACAGGGGGGGTGAAGCTTTCTTT.

V usage is TRBV7-8 and J usage is TRBJ2-1, with D maybe TRBD1 (5 bases). The CDR3 spans 14 residues. Trimming removed 1 base at V and 7 bases at J, with 11 bases between. Germline V CDR1 and CDR2: SGHVS, FQNEAQ. CDR3 sequence reads: CASSLVQAGNEQFF. The CDR3, as DNA: TGTGCCAGCAGCTTAGTTCAGGCAGGGAATGAGCAGTTCTTC.

The chain joins TRBV30 to TRBJ2-7, with D perhaps matching TRBD1 (6 bases). Germline loops: CDR1 GTSNPN, CDR2 SVGIG (reference sequence). Deletions cut 0 bases from V and 8 bases from J, with 11 bases between. The CDR3 has 12 amino acids. The CDR3 is CAWSVGQHQQYF. CDR3 nucleotides: TGTGCCTGGAGTGTAGGACAGCACCAGCAGTACTTC.